This T cell receptor beta chain came from a study of T cells in Graves' hyperthyroidism and ophthalmopathy. Broader study findings: Blood held most thyroid clonotypes expanded above 0.001 frequency. Model-based prediction identified ophthalmopathy a median 6.5 months prior to its onset.

Germline CDR1 and CDR2: ENHRY and SYGVKD. The CDR3 loop spans 13 amino acids. V lost 2 bases and J 5 bases, leaving 7 bases between the germline ends. Note on this clonotype: Its specificity is unknown.

Authors of the study amplified TCR beta CDR3 regions from RNA transcripts. When the TCR CDR3 underwent first-round RT-PCR, the HTBI primer set was used. One entry per CDR3 protein results from TCRdb running MiXCR on the multiplex PCR reads. The sample holds 490,000 or so distinct CDR3 sequences; 46% are singletons and the top ten take about 43%. Uncontrolled infection, other autoimmune disease, pregnancy or lactation excluded patients. Every diagnosis used clinical symptoms, serum thyroxine and TRAb, thyroid ultrasound and orbital computed tomography. The receptor comes from an adult woman with Graves' disease, either hyperthyroidism or ophthalmopathy (not recorded which). Source material: peripheral blood or thyroid tissue (not recorded which). V is TRBV10-3 and J is TRBJ1-3; D remains unclear. The CDR3 protein is CAISEGPRNTIYF. The CDR3 region has the DNA TGTGCCATCAGTGAGGGTCCCCGAAACACCATATATTTT.